This T cell receptor (beta chain) was retrieved from a study of blood T cell repertoires in COVID-19. Study context: The United States, Italy and Spain supplied acute and convalescent COVID-19 samples. In each case, the material was cDNA or gDNA derived from T cells, B-cell-depleted T cells, or PBMCs.

Original methodology: Researchers report that nucleated cell counts were estimated from reference gene primer amplification. Only in-frame clones appear in the TCRdb table, and some are missing; sequencing was by immunoSEQ multiplex PCR. That table furnishes V, J and clone size, whereas the DNA furnished D and trimming. The data contain some 190,000 clones, roughly 88% of them singletons. This clonotype was obtained from a human donor with active or convalescent COVID-19. The donor label of this sample is uncertain. The specimen was peripheral blood.

CDR3 sequence reads: CASSAPDRAVKGYTF. The CDR3 DNA reads TGTGCCAGCAGCGCCCCAGACAGGGCGGTAAAGGGCTACACCTTC. This chain links TRBV7-2 with TRBJ1-2; TRBD1 agrees at 7 bases. The CDR3 is made up of 15 amino acids. CDR1 is SGHTA, CDR2 FQGNSA, per germline. V lost 5 bases, J lost 8 bases, and 14 bases stayed unmatched.